These T cell receptor beta chains were read from a single sample in a study of T cells in Graves' hyperthyroidism and ophthalmopathy. A single record per CDR3 protein comes from TCRdb applying MiXCR to the multiplex PCR reads. The data hold approximately 320,000 distinct CDR3 sequences, with approximately 15% observed a single time. The source material was blood. Receptors were obtained from a young man with Graves' hyperthyroidism. Each CDR3 is given with its conserved first and last residue. Fields, in order: V gene, CDR3 protein.

v_gene: TRBV4-1; CDR3aa: CASSQDMIAFETQYF
v_gene: TRBV11-2; CDR3aa: CASSPQGTAGSYNEQFF
v_gene: TRBV11-2; CDR3aa: CASTSDPATNEKLFF
v_gene: TRBV2; CDR3aa: CASSGPGGHEQFF
v_gene: TRBV10-3; CDR3aa: CAIKPGQGGLELFF
v_gene: TRBV12-3/TRBV12-4; CDR3aa: CASSWAAGELFF
v_gene: TRBV13; CDR3aa: CASTRGPVRRTYEQYF
v_gene: TRBV5-6; CDR3aa: CASSLYGGLSSYNEQFF
v_gene: TRBV7-2; CDR3aa: CASSLVQRVGETQYF
v_gene: TRBV29-1; CDR3aa: CSVEGLGLAGSSYEQYF